This TCR beta chain was sequenced during a study of blood T cell repertoires in COVID-19. Study-level background: Spain, Italy and the United States supplied samples that represented acute and convalescent COVID-19. PBMCs, B-cell-depleted T cells, or T cells provided the cDNA or gDNA that made up the material.

Trimming removed 0 bases from V and 3 bases from J, with 13 bases in between. Germline V gives CDR1 SGHKS, CDR2 YYEKEE (reference sequence). The CDR3 extends over 16 amino acids. Per the study methods: Counts of nucleated cells, estimated from reference gene primer amplification, were obtained. Sequencing used immunoSEQ multiplex PCR; TCRdb keeps in-frame clones, though not all of them. V and J calls and clone size come straight from that table; D and trimming were deduced from the DNA. The sample lists 45,000 to 60,000 clones; around 84% were seen once. The rearrangement joins TRBV5-5 to TRBJ1-5; no clear D. Source material: peripheral blood. This clonotype was sampled from a man aged 65-85 years with active COVID-19. The CDR3 DNA follows: TGTGCCAGCAGCTTGGCCGGACTGTCCACCAATCAGCCCCAGCATTTT. This sequence encodes CASSLAGLSTNQPQHF.